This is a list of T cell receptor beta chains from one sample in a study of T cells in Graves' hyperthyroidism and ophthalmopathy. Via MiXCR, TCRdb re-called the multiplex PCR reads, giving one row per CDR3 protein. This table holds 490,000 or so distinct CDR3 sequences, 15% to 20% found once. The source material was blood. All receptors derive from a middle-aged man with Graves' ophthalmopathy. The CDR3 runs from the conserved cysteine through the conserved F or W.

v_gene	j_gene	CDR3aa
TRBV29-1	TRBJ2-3	CSAQGLAGGGTQYF
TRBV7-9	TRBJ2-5	CASSPTGYETQYF
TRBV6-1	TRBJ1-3	CASSLPTGAGNTIYF
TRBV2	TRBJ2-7	CAFKESPGANVEQYF
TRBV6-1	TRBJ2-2	CASSELAGGSRTGELFF
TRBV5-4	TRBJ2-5	CASSPTIGARAGGETQYF
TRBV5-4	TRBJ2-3	CASSLTSGRVTDTQYF
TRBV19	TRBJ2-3	CASSMERSLTDTQYF
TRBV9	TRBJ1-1	CASSVVDSHTEAFF
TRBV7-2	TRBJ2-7	CASSSGIAGVYEQYF
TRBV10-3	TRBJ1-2	CAISDSYGYTF
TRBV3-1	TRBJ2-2	CASSRAGFNTGELFF
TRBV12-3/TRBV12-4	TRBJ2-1	CASSSIGLAGTNEQFF
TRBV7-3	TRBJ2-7	CASSLMWTNSYEQYF
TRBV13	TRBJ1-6	CASTTAETGSNSPLHF
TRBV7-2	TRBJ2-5	CASSPDRGQATQYF
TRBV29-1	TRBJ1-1	CSVGRTENTEAFF
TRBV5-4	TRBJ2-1	CASSSSPGRNEQFF
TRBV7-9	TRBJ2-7	CASSPPQSRAYEQYF
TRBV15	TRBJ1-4	CATAGGGGDEKLFF
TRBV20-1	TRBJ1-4	CSARDLREGNEKLFF
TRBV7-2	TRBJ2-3	CASSAWTSGSVTQYF
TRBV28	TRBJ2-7	CASSSPSSGQVPYEQYF
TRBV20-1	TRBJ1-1	CSAPTRGTMNTEAFF
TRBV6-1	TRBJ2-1	CASRPAVAYNEQFF
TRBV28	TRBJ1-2	CASHGGSNYGYTF
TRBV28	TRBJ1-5	CASSLLKGDPQHF
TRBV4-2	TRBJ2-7	CASSQDVAGTSYEQYF
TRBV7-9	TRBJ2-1	CASSLAPVRSEQFF
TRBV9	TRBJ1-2	CASSEGHTYGYTF
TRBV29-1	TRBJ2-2	CSVGGNTGELFF
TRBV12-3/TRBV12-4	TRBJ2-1	CASTTSVSSYNEQFF
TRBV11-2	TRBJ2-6	CASSPNSGANVLTF
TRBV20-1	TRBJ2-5	CSARSGGASETQYF
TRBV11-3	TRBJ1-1	CASSPRRGGNTEAFF
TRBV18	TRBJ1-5	CASSPSGHGNQPQHF
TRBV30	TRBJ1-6	CAWNGWGGQSNSPLHF
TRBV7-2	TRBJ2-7	CASSSGSGMSSYEQYF
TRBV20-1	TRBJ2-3	CSASPMNTQYF
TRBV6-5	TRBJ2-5	CASSYGGTSGSRETQYF
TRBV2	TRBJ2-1	CASSAQQFF
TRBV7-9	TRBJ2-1	CASSWRQGEGNEQFF
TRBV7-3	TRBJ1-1	CASSLILGTTEAFF
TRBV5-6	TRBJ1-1	CASSPRLQGALAEAFF
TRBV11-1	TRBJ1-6	CASADGARNSPLHF
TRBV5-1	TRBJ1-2	CASSLRTGFRYGYTF
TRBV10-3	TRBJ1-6	CAISESSYNSPLHF
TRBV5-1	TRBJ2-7	CASGLAGHEQYF
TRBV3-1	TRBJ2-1	CASSPRTGPDEQFF
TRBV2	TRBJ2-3	CASSVLPPATDTQYF
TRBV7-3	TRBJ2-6	CASSLMGQFSGANVLTF
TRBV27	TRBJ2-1	CASSLSRGLLNEQFF
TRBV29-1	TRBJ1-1	CSVEATDTGRLF
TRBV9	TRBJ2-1	CASSPRIYNEQFF
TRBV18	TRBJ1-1	CASSLSGQGARAFF
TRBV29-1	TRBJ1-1	CSVGPQMRDTEAFF
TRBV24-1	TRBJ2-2	CATSDPRRTANTGELFF
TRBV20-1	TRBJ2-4	CSASQLGGGENIQYF
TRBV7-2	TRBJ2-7	CASSLERTAHEQYF
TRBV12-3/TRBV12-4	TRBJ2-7	CASSFRRERTYEQYF